The rows below give T cell receptor beta chains drawn from one sample of a study of cytomegalovirus exposure and HLA in healthy donors. Only in-frame clones appear in the TCRdb table, and some are missing; sequencing was by immunoSEQ multiplex PCR. The sample holds over 150,000 clones, roughly 80% seen once. Sequencing was carried out using PBMCs. All receptors come from a human donor in good health. Each CDR3 is given with its conserved first and last residue. The order of the fields is V gene, clone size, D gene, J gene, CDR3 protein, CDR3 DNA. The D gene is left open where the match is weak. Clone size is stated in some rows and not others, as once, few, many or a class when expanded.

>TRBV5-4|few|.|TRBJ1-2
CASSLTVNYGYTF
TGTGCCAGCAGCTTGACAGTGAACTATGGCTACACCTTC
>TRBV4-1|few|TRBD1|TRBJ1-1
CASSRTGVNTEAFF
TGCGCCAGCAGTCGGACAGGGGTGAACACTGAAGCTTTCTTT
>TRBV9|.|.|TRBJ2-1
CASSKAGWGNEQFF
TGTGCCAGCAGCAAAGCAGGGTGGGGCAATGAGCAGTTCTTC
>TRBV19|.|.|TRBJ1-5
CASALDGDQPQHF
TGTGCCAGTGCGTTGGACGGGGATCAGCCCCAGCATTTT
>TRBV18|.|.|TRBJ2-3
CASSPGRLAADTQYF
TGTGCCAGCTCACCAGGCCGGCTAGCAGCAGATACGCAGTATTTT
>TRBV11-2|.|.|TRBJ1-1
CASSLGKLSQAMNTEAFF
TGTGCCAGCAGCTTGGGCAAGCTCTCCCAGGCAATGAACACTGAAGCTTTCTTT
>TRBV5-6|few|.|TRBJ1-1
CASSFFSAEAFF
TGTGCCAGCAGCTTTTTTTCGGCTGAAGCTTTCTTT
>TRBV6-6|.|.|TRBJ1-5
CATIRDTNQPQHF
TGTGCCACCATCCGGGACACTAATCAGCCCCAGCATTTT
>TRBV25-1|.|.|TRBJ1-4
CASSEPATNEKLFF
TGTGCCAGCAGTGAGCCGGCAACTAATGAAAAACTGTTTTTT
>TRBV5-1|once|.|TRBJ1-1
CASSSLPDRLNTEAFF
TGCGCCAGCAGCTCGCTACCGGACAGACTGAACACTGAAGCTTTCTTT
>TRBV4-3|.|.|TRBJ1-5
CASSQDIITHSNQPQHF
TGCGCCAGCAGCCAAGATATCATTACACATAGCAATCAGCCCCAGCATTTT
>TRBV20-1|.|.|TRBJ2-7
CSATGAYEQYF
TGCAGTGCTACAGGGGCCTACGAGCAGTACTTC
>TRBV6-6|few|.|TRBJ1-6
CASSAEGSSPLHF
TGTGCCAGCAGTGCCGAAGGTAGCTCACCCCTCCACTTT
>TRBV5-5|.|.|TRBJ1-1
CASSFGNRIGTEAFF
TGTGCCAGCAGCTTTGGGAACAGGATCGGAACTGAAGCTTTCTTT
>TRBV29-1|.|.|TRBJ1-1
CSISGGRYTEAFF
TGCAGCATTAGTGGGGGGAGGTACACTGAAGCTTTCTTT
>TRBV6-1|.|.|TRBJ1-1
CASSEPGMYTEAFF
TGTGCCAGCAGTGAACCGGGAATGTACACTGAAGCTTTCTTT
>TRBV10-3|.|TRBD1|TRBJ2-6
CAISDTGDPSSGANVLTF
TGTGCCATCAGTGACACAGGGGACCCTAGCTCTGGGGCCAACGTCCTGACTTTC
>TRBV9|.|TRBD1|TRBJ2-7
CASSLGTGGSGQQYF
TGTGCCAGCAGCCTTGGGACAGGGGGGTCGGGGCAGCAGTACTTC
>TRBV5-4|few|.|TRBJ1-2
CASSATTEGYTF
TGTGCCAGCAGCGCCACCACTGAAGGCTACACCTTC
>TRBV9|.|TRBD2|TRBJ2-1
CASSALGGGGYNEQFF
TGTGCCAGCAGCGCCTTGGGCGGGGGGGGCTACAATGAGCAGTTCTTC
>TRBV15|.|.|TRBJ1-4
CATSRGQGGTNEKLFF
TGTGCCACCAGCAGAGGTCAGGGAGGGACTAATGAAAAACTGTTTTTT
>TRBV13|.|TRBD1|TRBJ1-2
CASSFFHRGLEGYTF
TGTGCCAGCAGCTTCTTTCACAGGGGGCTTGAAGGCTACACCTTC
>TRBV7-2|few|TRBD1|TRBJ2-7
CASSLQRTGYEQYF
TGTGCCAGCAGCTTACAGCGGACAGGCTACGAGCAGTACTTC
>TRBV28|once|.|TRBJ1-4
CASIPNPRGAPTNEKLFF
TGTGCCAGCATTCCTAACCCCCGTGGGGCCCCGACTAATGAAAAACTGTTTTTT
>TRBV11-2|.|TRBD2|TRBJ2-3
CASSLDSGGDTQYF
TGTGCCAGCAGCTTAGATAGCGGGGGGGATACGCAGTATTTT
>TRBV7-2|.|TRBD1|TRBJ2-5
CASSWDRRETQYF
TGTGCCAGCAGCTGGGACAGGAGAGAGACCCAGTACTTC
>TRBV7-8|few|.|TRBJ2-1
CASSRRDSTEGGQFF
TGTGCCAGCAGCCGCCGGGATTCAACGGAAGGCGGGCAGTTCTTC
>TRBV4-3|.|.|TRBJ2-3
CASSQVAGGADTQYF
TGCGCCAGCAGCCAAGTGGCTGGGGGCGCAGATACGCAGTATTTT
>TRBV4-1|.|TRBD1|TRBJ2-7
CASSQLNRGLGAWYF
TGCGCCAGCAGCCAGCTGAACAGGGGGTTGGGGGCTTGGTACTTC
>TRBV4-1|.|.|TRBJ1-1
CASSQSGHLNTEAFF
TGCGCCAGCAGCCAGTCGGGACATTTGAACACTGAAGCTTTCTTT
>TRBV19|.|TRBD2|TRBJ2-1
CASSSGPGGPQFF
TGTGCCAGTAGTTCCGGTCCGGGAGGGCCGCAGTTCTTC